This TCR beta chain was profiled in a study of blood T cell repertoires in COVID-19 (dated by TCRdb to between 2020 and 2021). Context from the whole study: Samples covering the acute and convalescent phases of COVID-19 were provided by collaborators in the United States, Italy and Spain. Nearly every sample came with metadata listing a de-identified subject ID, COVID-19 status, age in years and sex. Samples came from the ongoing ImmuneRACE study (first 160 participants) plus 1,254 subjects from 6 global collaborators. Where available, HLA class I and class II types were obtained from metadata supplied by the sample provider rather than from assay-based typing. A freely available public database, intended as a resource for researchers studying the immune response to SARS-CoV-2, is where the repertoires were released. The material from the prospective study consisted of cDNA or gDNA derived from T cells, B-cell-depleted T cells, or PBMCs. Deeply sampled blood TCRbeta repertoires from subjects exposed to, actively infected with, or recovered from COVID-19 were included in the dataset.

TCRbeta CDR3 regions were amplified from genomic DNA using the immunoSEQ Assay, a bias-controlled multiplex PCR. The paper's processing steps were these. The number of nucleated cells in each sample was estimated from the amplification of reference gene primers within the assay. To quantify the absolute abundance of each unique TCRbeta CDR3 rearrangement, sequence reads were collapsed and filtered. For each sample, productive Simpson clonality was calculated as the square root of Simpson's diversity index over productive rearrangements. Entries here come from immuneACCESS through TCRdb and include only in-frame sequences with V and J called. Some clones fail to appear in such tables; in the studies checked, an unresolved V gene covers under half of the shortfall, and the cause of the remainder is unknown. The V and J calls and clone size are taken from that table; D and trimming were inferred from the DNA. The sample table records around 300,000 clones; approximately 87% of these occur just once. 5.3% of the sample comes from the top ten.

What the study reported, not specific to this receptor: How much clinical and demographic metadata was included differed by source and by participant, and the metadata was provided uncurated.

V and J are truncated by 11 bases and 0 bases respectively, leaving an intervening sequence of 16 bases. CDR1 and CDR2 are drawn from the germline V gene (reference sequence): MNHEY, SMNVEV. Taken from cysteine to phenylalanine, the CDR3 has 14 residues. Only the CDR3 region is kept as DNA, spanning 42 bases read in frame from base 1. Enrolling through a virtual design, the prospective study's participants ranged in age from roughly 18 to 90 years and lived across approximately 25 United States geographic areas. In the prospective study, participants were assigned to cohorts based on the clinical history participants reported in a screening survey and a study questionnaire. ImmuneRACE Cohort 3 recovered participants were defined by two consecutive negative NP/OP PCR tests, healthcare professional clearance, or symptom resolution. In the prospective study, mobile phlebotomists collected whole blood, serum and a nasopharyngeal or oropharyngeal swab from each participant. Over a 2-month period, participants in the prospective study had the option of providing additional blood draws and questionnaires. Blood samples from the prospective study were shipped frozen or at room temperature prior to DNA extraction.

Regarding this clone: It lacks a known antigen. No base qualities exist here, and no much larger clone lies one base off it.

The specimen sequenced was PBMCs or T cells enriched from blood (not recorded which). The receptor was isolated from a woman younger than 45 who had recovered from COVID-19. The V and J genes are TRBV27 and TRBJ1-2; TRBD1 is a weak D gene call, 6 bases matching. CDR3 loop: CASSRGSANYGYTF. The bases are TGTGCCTCCTCGAGGGGGTCAGCTAACTATGGCTACACCTTC.